These 5 T cell receptor beta chains were sequenced from one sample in a study of tumor-infiltrating lymphocytes in primary liver carcinoma. A constant-region primer served to make TCR beta cDNA from roughly 480 ng total RNA. A slightly modified ARM-PCR protocol with three nested multiplex PCR rounds produced these TCR beta libraries. The study ran its first two PCR rounds for approximately 10 cycles each, using TRBV1-TRBV30 forward primers and a C-beta reverse primer. MiXCR, run by TCRdb on the multiplex PCR reads, gives a single entry per CDR3 protein. This table has 330,000 or so distinct CDR3 sequences, almost 65% appearing once. The authors took blood RNA from unsorted whole blood and also extracted germline DNA. The sequenced sample was peripheral blood. The source of these receptors is a man in his forties or fifties with primary liver carcinoma and hepatitis B virus infection.

On this clonotype itself: This may stem from a read error, because a much larger clone lies one nucleotide away. J is TRBJ1-6 and V is TRBV10-3, with 7 bases matching TRBD1. Germline CDR1 is ENHRY and CDR2 is SYGVKD. The length of the CDR3 is 13 residues. V trimming: 3 bases; J trimming: 11 bases; junction bases outside the gene matches: 4. CDR3 loop: CAISDGDRAPLHF. CDR3 nucleotides: TGTGCCATCAGTGATGGAGACAGGGCACCCCTCCACTTT.

In this sample, this clonotype turned up once. The CDR3 does not close with the conserved phenylalanine or tryptophan, likely indicating a read error. The CDR3 loop is CASSFVGANVLTS. CDR3 in DNA: TGTGCCAGCAGTTTCGTCGGGGCTAACGTCCTGACTTCC. The V gene is TRBV12-3 or TRBV12-4, the J gene TRBJ2-6, with D perhaps being TRBD1 or TRBD2 (5 bases each). The CDR3 loop spans 13 amino acids.

The V call is TRBV5-6, the J call TRBJ2-1, with 14 bases matching TRBD2. The CDR3 is 17 amino acids. CDR1 is SGHDT, CDR2 YYEEEE, per germline. V dropped 4 bases and J dropped 10; count of bases not matched to a gene: 13. This CDR3 reads CASSIQLGLAGVGEQFF. CDR3 sequence (DNA): TGTGCCAGCAGCATACAACTGGGACTAGCGGGAGTTGGGGAGCAGTTCTTC. Drawing the rest from reference TRBV5-6 and TRBJ2-1, the complete variable domain is DAGVTQSPTHLIKTRGQQVTLRCSPKSGHDTVSWYQQALGQGPQFIFQYYEEEERQRGNFPDRFSGHQFPNYSSELNVNALLLGDSALYLCASSIQLGLAGVGEQFFGPGTRLTVL.

For this clonotype: The CDR3 carries no conserved terminal phenylalanine or tryptophan, so it likely arises from a read error. No DNA is shown, since the ends of the CDR3 on it are uncertain; the CDR3 is the one TCRdb lists. This chain connects TRBV29-1 to TRBJ2-1. The germline CDR1 and CDR2 sequences are SQVTM and ANQGSEA. With termini counted, the CDR3 has 10 amino acids. This CDR3 reads CSIEDRIRIL.

This clonotype appeared a single time. Since a much larger clone is just one base distant, this may be a read error. V and J are TRBV12-3 or TRBV12-4 and TRBJ2-5; D is unclear. With 1 base removed from V and 1 base from J, the gap between germline ends came to 13 bases. This CDR3 contains 16 residues. CDR3 bases: TGTGCCAGCAGTTTAGGGGTCGGAAAAGTCCAAGAGACCCAGTACTTC. It specifies CASSLGVGKVQETQYF.